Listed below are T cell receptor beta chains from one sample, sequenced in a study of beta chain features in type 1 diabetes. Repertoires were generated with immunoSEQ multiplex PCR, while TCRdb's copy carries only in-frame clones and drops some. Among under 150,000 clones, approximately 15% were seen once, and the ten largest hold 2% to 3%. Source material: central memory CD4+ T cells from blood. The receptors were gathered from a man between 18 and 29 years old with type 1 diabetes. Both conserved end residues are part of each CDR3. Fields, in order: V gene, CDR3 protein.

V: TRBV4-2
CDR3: CASRPGLAGKNEQFF

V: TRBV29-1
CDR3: CSAIPGTGAYGYTF

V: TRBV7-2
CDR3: CASSPSAVGASYNEQFF

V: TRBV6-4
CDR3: CASSVTSGPSYEQYF

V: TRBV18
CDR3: CASSPGTGDEQYF

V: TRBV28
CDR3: CASSRGFPYEQYF

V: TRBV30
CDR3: CAWSVLPWSATSTDTQYF

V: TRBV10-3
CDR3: CAISESKLQETQYF

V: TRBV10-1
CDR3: CASSAADSSYNEQFF

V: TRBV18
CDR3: CASSLLAGSRDTQYF

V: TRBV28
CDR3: CASKSQGYQPQHF

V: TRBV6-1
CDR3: CASILEGANYGYTF

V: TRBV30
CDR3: CAWSIGGLTDTQYF

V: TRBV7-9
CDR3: CASSLRLGLLTDTQYF

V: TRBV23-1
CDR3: CASSLGGSGVSDSPLHF

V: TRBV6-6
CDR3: CASSQTGSDQPQHF

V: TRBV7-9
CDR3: CASSRTGPQETQYF

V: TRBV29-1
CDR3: CSGGTESNYGYTF

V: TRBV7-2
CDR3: CASSLGRETQYF

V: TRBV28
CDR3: CASSSRKGPSGANVLTF

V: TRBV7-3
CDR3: CASSFTGGFYNEQFF

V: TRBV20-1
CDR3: CSIQGNLGYTF

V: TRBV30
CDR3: CAWSVSHSGQFF

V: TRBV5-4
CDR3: CASSLEAGGDSPLHF

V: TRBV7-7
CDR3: CASSWTEGETQYF

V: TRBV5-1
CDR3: CASSLGDSKDAYEQYF

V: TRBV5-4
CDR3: CASSSAAGAQETQYF

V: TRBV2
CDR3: CASTPGQGFETQYF

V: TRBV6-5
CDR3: CASSTTGVRTEAFF

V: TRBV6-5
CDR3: CASSYPGRGYTF

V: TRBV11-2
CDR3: CASSLDSVSYNEQFF

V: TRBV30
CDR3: CAWSARGRDSPLHF

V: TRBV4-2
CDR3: CASSQQGPGANVLTF